The clone carrying this T cell receptor beta chain is a singleton in its sample. Its antigen is unknown. V was shortened by 3 bases and J by 8 bases, with 19 bases between the two germline ends. Germline V CDR1 and CDR2: SEHNR, FQNEAQ (reference sequence). The CDR3 has 15 amino acids. Genomic DNA templated the TCR beta VDJ and CDR3 profiling. TCRdb fed the reads into MiXCR, producing one record per CDR3 protein. Counted here are approximately 190,000 distinct CDR3 sequences, around 65% occurring once; the ten biggest clones make up under 60%. This sample was taken from a study of CD8+CD57+ T cells in acquired aplastic anemia. Study overall: Yields of DNA that came from sorted CD4+ and CD8+ cells averaged roughly 3.2 ug.

Study conclusions and caveats: There were 25 to 35 CD8+ CDR3 sequences that occurred in both patients and controls.

Sequencing was done on a sample of sorted CD4+, CD8+, or CD8+CD57+ T cells (not recorded which) from PBMCs. The clonotype was recovered from a human donor with severe aplastic anemia or a healthy control (not recorded which). The chain joins TRBV7-9 to TRBJ1-2; D is uncertain. The CDR3 DNA sequence: TGTGCCAGCAGCTTTTTACACCTAGTCGCGACAGGCTACACCTTC. This encodes CASSFLHLVATGYTF.